Given below is one T cell receptor beta chain in context. This record belongs to a study of blood T cell repertoires in COVID-19. In germline, CDR1 is MNHNS, CDR2 SASEGT. The CDR3 spans 15 residues. The V and J ends lost 1 base and 8 bases respectively, with 14 bases between them. Measured with immunoSEQ multiplex PCR; TCRdb has only the in-frame clones, and not every one. The sample yields roughly 38,000 clones, about 84% seen once. The chain employs TRBV6-1 and TRBJ1-4; no clear D gene. This TCR was sampled from an elderly man with active or convalescent COVID-19. The sequencing input was peripheral blood. In DNA form, the CDR3 reads TGTGCCAGCAGTGAAGTTGCAGGACGGGAAGAAAAACTGTTTTTT. This codes for CASSEVAGREEKLFF.